The 17 T cell receptor beta chains in this list originate from one sample, sequenced in a study of Graves' ophthalmopathy and Graves' hyperthyroidism. RNA transcripts were the source from which TCR beta CDR3 regions were amplified. The first round was an RT-PCR with HTBI primers, and the second round was a multiplex PCR. MiXCR, run by TCRdb on the multiplex PCR reads, gives a single entry per CDR3 protein. The table includes under 350,000 distinct CDR3 sequences, about 17% detected once. Sequenced: peripheral blood. Receptors originate from an adult man with Graves' ophthalmopathy.

V is TRBV6-1 and J is TRBJ2-7; D remains ambiguous. This CDR3 has 12 amino acids. The germline V gene has CDR1 MNHNS and CDR2 SASEGT. The V end lost 9 bases, the J end lost 3 bases, and 12 bases lay between the germline ends. The CDR3 sequence is CASSTLYYEQYF. In nucleotides, the CDR3 is TGTGCCAGTTCGACCCTTTACTACGAGCAGTACTTC.

J is TRBJ1-2 and V is TRBV2; D gene unclear. Trimming cost V 7 bases and J 3 bases, with 6 bases left between them. CDR1 is SNHLY, CDR2 FYNNEI, per germline. This CDR3 is built from 11 residues. CDR3 sequence: CASTRDYGYTF. The CDR3 bases are TGTGCCAGCACTCGGGACTATGGCTACACCTTC.

In this sample, this clonotype turned up many times. V usage is TRBV20-1 and J usage is TRBJ1-2, with D tentatively TRBD1 (5 bases). The CDR3 consists of 14 residues. Germline V gives CDR1 DFQATT, CDR2 SNEGSKA (reference sequence). Trimming took off 6 bases at V and 0 bases at J, with 14 bases between the two ends. The CDR3 bases are TGCAGTGCCAGCATCGGGGCCCCTAACTATGGCTACACCTTC. It codes for CSASIGAPNYGYTF.

The chain has TRBV6-1 and TRBJ1-6, with 7 bases fitting TRBD1. The CDR3 spans 14 residues. V shed 2 bases, J shed 14 bases, and the junction held 9 bases outside the gene matches. The germline V gene has CDR1 MNHNS and CDR2 SASEGT. Here the CDR3 DNA reads TGTGCCAGCAGTGAACGCAGGACGGACAGGACCCTCCACTTT. Amino acid sequence: CASSERRTDRTLHF.

This clonotype was seen repeatedly, ten times or more. The chain links TRBV6-1 to TRBJ1-2, with D uncertain. Germline CDR1 is MNHNS and CDR2 is SASEGT. CDR3 length: 12 amino acids. Trimming removed 2 bases at V and 2 bases at J, with 3 bases between. The CDR3 loop is CASSELNYGYTF. CDR3 DNA sequence: TGTGCCAGCAGTGAATTAAACTATGGCTACACCTTC.

There are many counts of this clonotype. V and J are TRBV11-2 and TRBJ2-7; TRBD1 might be the D (5 bases). The CDR3 runs to 14 residues. V was trimmed by 4 bases and J by 3 bases, leaving 13 bases between them. Germline loops: CDR1 SGHAT, CDR2 FQNNGV. DNA for the CDR3: TGTGCCAGCAGCTCGACGTTAGACAGCTACGAGCAGTACTTC. This translates into CASSSTLDSYEQYF. Full variable domain (outside the CDR3, taken from reference TRBV11-2 and TRBJ2-7): EAGVAQSPRYKIIEKRQSVAFWCNPISGHATLYWYQQILGQGPKLLIQFQNNGVVDDSQLPKDRFSAERLKGVDSTLKIQPAKLEDSAVYLCASSSTLDSYEQYFGPGTRLTVT.

This clonotype has ten or more counts. V gene TRBV28 combines with J gene TRBJ1-2; 9 nucleotides align to TRBD1. CDR1 and CDR2 (germline): MDHEN, SYDVKM. The CDR3 has 15 residues. Trimming at V came to 5 bases and at J to 4 bases, leaving 8 bases not matched to a gene. In nucleotides, the CDR3 is TGTGCCAGCAGTCAAGGACAGGGGTTCGGCTATGGCTACACCTTC. Translated: CASSQGQGFGYGYTF.

Points on this clonotype: A much larger clone lies one base from this, so it may be a read error. This chain connects TRBV4-3 to TRBJ1-5; 12 positions match TRBD1. CDR1 and CDR2 from the germline V gene are LGHNA and YSLEER. There are 15 residues in the CDR3. CDR3 region: CVSSQGTGGFQPQHF. CDR3 nucleotide sequence: TGCGTCAGCAGCCAAGGGACAGGGGGCTTTCAGCCCCAGCATTTT.

This clonotype showed up many times. The chain uses TRBV6-2 or TRBV6-3 and TRBJ1-2; D possibly corresponds to TRBD1 (5 bases). This CDR3 spans 15 amino acids. Germline V gene data show CDR1 as MNHEY and CDR2 as SVGEGT. Between the trimmed V and J ends, which lost 3 bases and 0 bases, there was a span of 11 bases. In DNA form, the CDR3 reads TGTGCCAGCAGTTATTCCCAGGGAGCTAACTATGGCTACACCTTC. This sequence encodes CASSYSQGANYGYTF.

This clonotype appeared many times. CDR3 region: CASSPQNPGSNEQYF. The CDR3 bases are TGTGCCAGCAGTCCCCAAAACCCAGGCTCGAATGAGCAGTACTTC. V gene TRBV12-3 or TRBV12-4 combines with J gene TRBJ2-7; D is undetermined. Trimming left V 5 bases short and J 7 bases short, with 21 bases between. The CDR3 contains 15 residues.

The sample holds many counts of this clonotype. The rearrangement uses TRBV7-8 and TRBJ2-5; 15 nucleotides align to TRBD2. Germline V gene data show CDR1 as SGHVS and CDR2 as FQNEAQ. The CDR3 runs 15 residues. After removal of 5 bases from V and 6 bases from J, the junction contained 4 bases not matched to a gene. This CDR3 reads CASSQGLAGGQTQYF. CDR3 in DNA: TGTGCCAGCAGCCAGGGACTAGCGGGGGGCCAGACCCAGTACTTC.

At least ten counts were recorded for this clonotype. The rearrangement joins TRBV12-3 or TRBV12-4 to TRBJ2-7, with TRBD2 matching over 15 bases. This CDR3 has 16 residues. V dropped 5 bases and J dropped 4; count of bases not matched to a gene: 6. The DNA of the CDR3 is TGTGCCAGCAGTCCACGGACTAGCGGGGGGGATTACGAGCAGTACTTC. It translates to CASSPRTSGGDYEQYF.

This chain joins TRBV12-3 or TRBV12-4 and TRBJ1-5, with TRBD1 as a possible D gene (5 bases). The V end lost 2 bases, the J end lost 2 bases, and 10 bases lay between the germline ends. The CDR3 totals 15 residues. CDR3 loop: CASSLRGVGNQPQHF. As DNA, the CDR3 is TGTGCCAGCAGTTTACGGGGCGTCGGCAATCAGCCCCAGCATTTT.

This clonotype has a count of ten or more. The CDR3 is CSATGSSYEQYF. CDR3 in DNA: TGCAGTGCGACGGGGAGCTCCTACGAGCAGTACTTC. The chain carries TRBV20-1 and TRBJ2-7, with D maybe TRBD2 (5 bases). V was clipped by 6 bases and J by 0 bases, with 9 bases between them. This CDR3 region has 12 residues. Germline V gene sequence: CDR1 DFQATT, CDR2 SNEGSKA (reference sequence).

There are a few counts of this clonotype. The junction shows a germline mismatch at one end, possibly a read error. The rearrangement links TRBV6-5 to TRBJ2-2, with 10 bases matching TRBD2. The CDR3 runs 16 residues. CDR1 is MNHEY and CDR2 is SVGAGI in the germline V gene. The DNA for the CDR3 is TGTGCCATCAGTTACTCGAGCGGGGGGGACACCGGGGAGCTGTTTTTT. Amino acids: CAISYSSGGDTGELFF.

V and J are TRBV24-1 and TRBJ2-2, with unresolved D. The CDR3 loop spans 14 amino acids. V dropped 3 bases and J dropped 11 bases, with 15 bases sitting between them. The germline gives CDR1 KGHDR, CDR2 SFDVKD. CDR3 coding DNA: TGTGCCACCAGTGATCGTGGCCGATGGGGAGAGCTGTTTTTT. This sequence encodes CATSDRGRWGELFF.

This clonotype has ten or more counts. The chain is built from TRBV6-2 or TRBV6-3 and TRBJ2-5; D call uncertain. The germline V gene has CDR1 MNHEY and CDR2 SVGEGT. The CDR3 runs 13 residues. V was clipped by 3 bases and J by 6 bases, with 11 bases between them. The CDR3, as DNA: TGTGCCAGCAGTTATAAGGTTAGGAAGACCCAGTACTTC. Translating gives CASSYKVRKTQYF.